Shown below are 5 T cell receptor beta chains from a single sample sequenced in a study of control samples from healthy donors and cancer patients. Assay used: immunoSEQ multiplex PCR; TCRdb lists only in-frame clones, some missing. The sample holds more than 150,000 clones; about 93% are singletons and the top ten take roughly 1.5%. The material sequenced was blood. The origin of the receptors is a man between 18 and 35 years old in good health.

This clone was seen once. This chain uses TRBV11-3 with TRBJ2-7, with TRBD2 matching 8 bases. From germline, CDR1 is SGHNT and CDR2 YENEEA. The length of the CDR3 is 15 residues. Trimming removed 3 bases from V and 7 bases from J; junction bases left unmatched: 11. The CDR3 DNA reads TGTGCCAGCAGCTTCCCGGGCCATCCTAGCGGGGAGCAGTACTTC. Its protein product is CASSFPGHPSGEQYF.

V and J are TRBV14 and TRBJ2-3, with a weak D call TRBD1 (7 bases). The CDR3 contains 13 residues. The ends were cut back, 0 bases at V and 8 bases at J, with 9 bases in the middle. Per germline, CDR1 SGHDN and CDR2 FVKESK. The CDR3 bases are TGTGCCAGCAGCCAAGATCAGGGGGGTACGCAGTATTTT. The encoded protein is CASSQDQGGTQYF.

The chain couples TRBV12-3 or TRBV12-4 to TRBJ1-5; TRBD1 matches at 7 bases. V trimming: 5 bases; J trimming: 2 bases; junction bases outside the gene matches: 0. This CDR3 spans 13 amino acids. The CDR3 loop is CASSGQGNQPQHF. CDR3 nucleotide sequence: TGTGCCAGCAGTGGACAGGGCAATCAGCCCCAGCATTTT.

V gene TRBV5-1 combines with J gene TRBJ2-7; D call uncertain. This CDR3 region has 16 residues. CDR1 SGHRS and CDR2 YFSETQ come from the germline V gene. Trimming removed 2 bases at V and 2 bases at J, with 17 bases between. This CDR3 is CASSFSTATRTYEQYF. In DNA form, the CDR3 reads TGCGCCAGCAGCTTCTCGACGGCAACACGGACCTACGAGCAGTACTTC.

The rearrangement links TRBV18 to TRBJ1-4, with D uncertain. The CDR3 runs to 15 residues. CDR1 and CDR2 from the germline V gene are KGHSH and LQKENI. V was shortened by 0 bases and J by 8 bases, with 13 bases between the two germline ends. CDR3 sequence: CASSPPIPGKEKLFF. In DNA, the CDR3 is TGTGCCAGCTCACCACCGATTCCGGGGAAGGAAAAACTGTTTTTT.